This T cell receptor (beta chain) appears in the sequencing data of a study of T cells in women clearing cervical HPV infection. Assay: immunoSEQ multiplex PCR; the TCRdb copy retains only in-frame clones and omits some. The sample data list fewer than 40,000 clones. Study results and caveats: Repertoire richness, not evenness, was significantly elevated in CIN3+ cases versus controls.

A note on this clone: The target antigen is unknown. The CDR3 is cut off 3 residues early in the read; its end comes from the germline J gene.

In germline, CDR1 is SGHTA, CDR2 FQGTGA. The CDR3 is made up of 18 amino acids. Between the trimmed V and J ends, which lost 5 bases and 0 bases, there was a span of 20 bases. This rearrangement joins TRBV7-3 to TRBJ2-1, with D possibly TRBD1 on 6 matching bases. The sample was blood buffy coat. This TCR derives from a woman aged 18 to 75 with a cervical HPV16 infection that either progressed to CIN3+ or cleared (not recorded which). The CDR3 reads CASSDRGPGERSYNEQFF. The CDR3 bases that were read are TGTGCCAGCAGCGACCGGGGACCAGGGGAGCGCTCCTACAATGAG.